These 27 T cell receptor beta chains came from one sample sequenced in a study of blood T cell repertoires in COVID-19. Repertoires were generated with immunoSEQ multiplex PCR, while TCRdb's copy carries only in-frame clones and drops some. Of about 100,000 clones listed, 79% are singletons. The sequenced sample was peripheral blood. Receptors were obtained from a woman older than 75 with active or convalescent COVID-19.

The CDR3 spells CASSELAGGRTDTQYF. The CDR3 DNA sequence: TGTGCCAGCAGTGAATTAGCGGGAGGACGGACAGATACGCAGTATTTT. The J gene is TRBJ2-3, the V gene TRBV6-1, with 10 bases aligning to TRBD2. The length of the CDR3 is 16 residues. V trimming: 2 bases; J trimming: 3 bases; junction bases outside the gene matches: 5. The germline gives CDR1 MNHNS, CDR2 SASEGT.

The chain is built from TRBV10-3 and TRBJ1-5; D gene uncertain. CDR3 size: 12 residues. Trimming stripped 10 bases from V and 3 bases from J, with 10 bases between. Per germline, CDR1 ENHRY and CDR2 SYGVKD. The chain's CDR3 is CATRQDNQPQHF. In DNA form, the CDR3 reads TGTGCCACCCGACAAGACAATCAGCCCCAGCATTTT.

This clone occurred once. One end of the junction varies from germline; a read error may be responsible. V and J are TRBV7-7 and TRBJ2-1; the match to TRBD2 covers 11 bases. CDR1 and CDR2 (germline): SSHAT, FNYEAQ (reference sequence). This CDR3 comprises 17 residues. The CDR3 loop reads CASSSLTTSGKNNEQFF. CDR3 DNA sequence: TGTGCTAGCAGCTCTCTGACGACTAGCGGGAAGAACAATGAGCAGTTCTTC.

The genes are TRBV10-1 and TRBJ1-1, with no clear D. The germline CDR1 and CDR2 sequences are WNHNN and SYGVQD (reference sequence). The CDR3 contains 15 residues. The V end was cut by 4 bases, the J end by 0 bases, with 12 bases between. Written as DNA, the CDR3 is TGCGCCAGCAGTGCCACGGGGAGAATGAACACTGAAGCTTTCTTT. Protein sequence: CASSATGRMNTEAFF.

This chain connects TRBV5-1 to TRBJ2-1; 13 bases map to TRBD2. The CDR3 spans 17 residues. Trimming cost V 3 bases and J 3 bases; bases outside gene matches: 6. Germline CDR1 and CDR2: SGHRS and YFSETQ. The CDR3, as DNA: TGCGCCAGCAGCTCCTGGACTAGCGGGAGCCGCTACAATGAGCAGTTCTTC. Its translation is CASSSWTSGSRYNEQFF.

A few counts support this clone. As DNA, the CDR3 is TGTGCCAGCAGCAAAACGGGAGGAACAAACAATGAGCAGTTCTTC. This codes for CASSKTGGTNNEQFF. This sequence joins TRBV21-1 and TRBJ2-1; the D call in the table, TRBD2, was not verified against the DNA. TRBV21-1 is reported as a pseudogene. CDR3 size: 15 residues.

This rearrangement joins TRBV7-2 to TRBJ2-2; D is perhaps TRBD1 (6 bases). The germline V gene has CDR1 SGHTA and CDR2 FQGNSA. Trimming took off 3 bases at V and 4 bases at J, with 15 bases between the two ends. The CDR3 is made up of 16 amino acids. The CDR3 protein is CASSFWGTRGTGELFF. In nucleotides, the CDR3 is TGTGCCAGCAGCTTTTGGGGGACACGCGGCACCGGGGAGCTGTTTTTT. The complete variable domain, with remaining parts taken from reference TRBV7-2 and TRBJ2-2, reads GAGVSQSPSNKVTEKGKDVELRCDPISGHTALYWYRQSLGQGLEFLIYFQGNSAPDKSGLPSDRFSAERTGGSVSTLTIQRTQQEDSAVYLCASSFWGTRGTGELFFGEGSRLTVL.

The chain recombines TRBV4-2 with TRBJ1-1; 11 positions agree with TRBD1. After removal of 0 bases from V and 4 bases from J, the junction contained 1 base not matched to a gene. The CDR3 has 15 amino acids. The germline gives CDR1 LGHNA, CDR2 YNFKEQ. CDR3 protein: CASSQEGTGGTEAFF. The DNA for the CDR3 is TGTGCCAGCAGCCAAGAGGGGACAGGGGGCACTGAAGCTTTCTTT.

The chain couples TRBV28 to TRBJ2-7, with D maybe TRBD2 (8 bases). The CDR3 covers 15 residues. CDR1 MDHEN and CDR2 SYDVKM come from the germline V gene. Trimming removed 5 bases from V and 3 bases from J, with 17 bases in between. CDR3 region: CASSPPGGTVYEQYF. DNA for the CDR3: TGTGCCAGCAGTCCCCCGGGGGGGACAGTCTACGAGCAGTACTTC. Variable domain in full (rest from reference TRBV28 and TRBJ2-7): DVKVTQSSRYLVKRTGEKVFLECVQDMDHENMFWYRQDPGLGLRLIYFSYDVKMKEKGDIPEGYSVSREKKERFSLILESASTNQTSMYLCASSPPGGTVYEQYFGPGTRLTVT.

The chain couples TRBV13 to TRBJ1-6, with TRBD1 matching over 11 bases. J was trimmed by 9 bases and V by 6 bases; bases with no gene match: 10. This CDR3 is built from 16 residues. Germline CDR1 is PRHDT and CDR2 is FYEKMQ (reference sequence). The CDR3 nucleotides are TGTGCCAGCAGTTTCACCCGTGGGACAGGGGGTTCACCCCTCCACTTT. Translated, it gives CASSFTRGTGGSPLHF.

This chain uses TRBV21-1 with TRBJ2-7; the D call in the table, TRBD1, was not verified against the DNA. TRBV21-1 is tagged as a pseudogene. The CDR3 consists of 16 residues. The CDR3 protein is CASGFKLGFHTYEQYF. The CDR3 DNA follows: TGTGCCAGCGGGTTTAAGCTGGGCTTCCATACCTACGAGCAGTACTTC.

The rearrangement joins TRBV2 to TRBJ1-6, with D perhaps TRBD1 (6 bases). V was shortened by 7 bases and J by 5 bases, with 9 bases between the two germline ends. Germline CDR1 reads SNHLY; CDR2 reads FYNNEI. The CDR3 has 13 residues. The CDR3 sequence: CASKGTNNSPLHF. CDR3 DNA: TGTGCCAGCAAAGGGACAAATAATTCACCCCTCCACTTT.

This chain connects TRBV6-5 to TRBJ2-1; no clear D. The CDR3 totals 15 residues. V lost 7 bases to trimming and J lost 0 bases, with 13 bases between them. Germline V gives CDR1 MNHEY, CDR2 SVGAGI. The CDR3 reads CASTPRFSSYNEQFF. CDR3 DNA: TGTGCCAGCACCCCCCGCTTTAGCTCCTACAATGAGCAGTTCTTC.

The V gene is TRBV5-6, the J gene TRBJ2-7, with D hard to call. The CDR3 is 17 residues long. Germline V gene data show CDR1 as SGHDT and CDR2 as YYEEEE. The ends were cut back, 3 bases at V and 3 bases at J, with 22 bases in the middle. The chain's CDR3 is CASSSSRSGYGLYEQYF. CDR3 coding DNA: TGTGCCAGCAGCTCAAGTCGGTCCGGTTACGGTCTCTACGAGCAGTACTTC.

The chain uses TRBV30 and TRBJ2-3; D not certain. The CDR3 sequence is 13 residues long. V lost 2 bases and J lost 6, with 12 bases in between. Germline values: CDR1 GTSNPN, CDR2 SVGIG (reference sequence). Here the CDR3 reads CAWSIRTGDTQYF. The DNA for the CDR3 is TGTGCCTGGAGTATAAGAACCGGGGATACGCAGTATTTT.

Regarding this clone: One end of the junction is discordant with germline, which a read error may explain. The chain is built from TRBV5-1 and TRBJ1-1; D perhaps matches TRBD1 (6 bases). The CDR3 runs 14 residues. CDR1 and CDR2 from the germline V gene are SGHRS and YFSETQ. CDR3 nucleotides: TGTGCCAGCAGCACGGGACACACGAACACTGAAGCTTTCTTT. Translation gives CASSTGHTNTEAFF.

The chain uses TRBV6-2 or TRBV6-3 and TRBJ1-5; tentative D call: TRBD1 (5 bases). Trimming removed 3 bases at V and 9 bases at J, with 12 bases between. Germline V gene lookup returns CDR1 MNHEY and CDR2 SVGEGT. The CDR3 is 13 residues long. In DNA, the CDR3 is TGTGCCAGCAGTTATTGGAAGGGGTCGCCCCAGCATTTT. This translates into CASSYWKGSPQHF.

V gene TRBV18 combines with J gene TRBJ2-1; possibly TRBD1 for D (6 bases). Per germline, CDR1 KGHSH and CDR2 LQKENI. Trimming removed 1 base from V and 6 bases from J, with 7 bases in between. The CDR3 covers 13 residues. CDR3 DNA: TGTGCCAGCTCACCACAACAGGGCAATGAGCAGTTCTTC. Protein: CASSPQQGNEQFF. The variable domain in full, completed from reference TRBV18 and TRBJ2-1, reads NAGVMQNPRHLVRRRGQEARLRCSPMKGHSHVYWYRQLPEEGLKFMVYLQKENIIDESGMPKERFSAEFPKEGPSILRIQQVVRGDSAAYFCASSPQQGNEQFFGPGTRLTVL.

This rearrangement joins TRBV6-1 to TRBJ1-5, with a weak D call TRBD1 (5 bases). Trimming left V 3 bases short and J 7 bases short, with 25 bases between. Germline values: CDR1 MNHNS, CDR2 SASEGT. This CDR3 spans 18 amino acids. The CDR3: CASSDMGGAWSVRQPQHF. The CDR3 DNA reads TGTGCCAGCAGTGATATGGGAGGGGCCTGGTCAGTACGACAGCCCCAGCATTTT.

The gene calls are TRBV18 and TRBJ1-1, with 8 positions matching TRBD1. From germline, CDR1 is KGHSH and CDR2 LQKENI. J was trimmed by 4 bases and V by 4 bases; bases with no gene match: 8. CDR3 length equals 15 residues. The CDR3 nucleotides read TGTGCCAGCTCACTCAGCAGGGGGCGGGCCACTGAAGCTTTCTTT. As protein: CASSLSRGRATEAFF.

The genes are TRBV18 and TRBJ2-1, with a possible D match to TRBD2 (6 bases). This CDR3 is built from 15 residues. The germline V gene encodes CDR1 KGHSH and CDR2 LQKENI. The V end lost 4 bases, the J end lost 11 bases, and 21 bases lay between the germline ends. The DNA for the CDR3 is TGTGCCAGCTCACGGGACCCGTGGGGAGGTGAGAAGCAGTTCTTC. Its protein product is CASSRDPWGGEKQFF.

The V call is TRBV5-1, the J call TRBJ2-3, with 8 positions matching TRBD2. The V segment lost 2 bases and the J segment 2 bases; nucleotides outside the gene matches: 4. The CDR3 has 15 residues. The germline CDR1 and CDR2 sequences are SGHRS and YFSETQ. CDR3 bases: TGCGCCAGCAGCTTAACTAGCGGATACACAGATACGCAGTATTTT. It yields the protein CASSLTSGYTDTQYF.

The gene calls are TRBV5-1 and TRBJ2-5; 9 bases line up with TRBD1. The CDR3 is 13 amino acids. Germline V CDR1 and CDR2: SGHRS, YFSETQ. V dropped 4 bases and J dropped 4; count of bases not matched to a gene: 2. The CDR3 DNA reads TGCGCCAGCAGCAGGACAGGGGTAGAGACCCAGTACTTC. It is translated as CASSRTGVETQYF.

This sequence joins TRBV7-6 and TRBJ2-7, with D possibly being TRBD2 (6 bases). V was clipped by 5 bases and J by 1 base, with 12 bases between them. Looked up from germline, CDR1 is SGHVS and CDR2 is FNYEAQ. This CDR3 is 14 amino acids long. CDR3 in amino acids: CASSRDSGSYEQYF. In DNA, the CDR3 is TGTGCCAGCAGCCGGGACTCAGGTTCCTACGAGCAGTACTTC.

This chain links TRBV19 with TRBJ2-1; TRBD1 matches at 8 bases. The CDR3 consists of 13 residues. CDR1 and CDR2 (germline): LNHDA, SQIVND (reference sequence). Germline trimming cut 8 bases from V and 3 bases from J; bases unmatched to any gene: 3. The CDR3 sequence: CASGQGLYNEQFF. CDR3 DNA: TGTGCCAGTGGACAGGGACTCTACAATGAGCAGTTCTTC.

In this sample, this clone turned up a few times. The chain combines TRBV24-1 with TRBJ2-3; a weak D match, TRBD1 (6 bases). The CDR3 is 16 amino acids. CDR1 and CDR2 (germline): KGHDR, SFDVKD. Trimming took off 0 bases at V and 0 bases at J, with 9 bases between the two ends. CDR3 sequence reads: CATSDLNGQSTDTQYF. CDR3 DNA sequence: TGTGCCACCAGTGATTTGAACGGACAGAGCACAGATACGCAGTATTTT.

The chain links TRBV11-2 to TRBJ1-5; D gene uncertain. There are 15 residues in the CDR3. From germline, CDR1 is SGHAT and CDR2 FQNNGV. The V end was cut by 1 base, the J end by 5 bases, with 12 bases between. CDR3 residues: CASSLGTGGYQPQHF. As DNA, the CDR3 is TGTGCCAGCAGCTTAGGGACGGGAGGTTATCAGCCCCAGCATTTT.